The sequence of this T cell receptor (beta chain) was determined in a study of beta chain features in type 1 diabetes. On the study more broadly: Sorted cells examined across all samples numbered 100 million to 140 million. Whole-study findings and limits: PCR might preferentially amplify shorter templates, equally in patients and controls. Sampled from patients, naive, central memory and Treg TCRB repertoires appeared more similar than those sampled from healthy donors.

This clone was counted between two and nine times. Its antigen is unknown. CD45RO/CCR7/CD25/CD127/CD95/CD27 separated CD4+ naive, central memory, regulatory and stem cell-like memory cells by sorting. The CDR3 extends over 14 amino acids. With 0 bases removed from V and 6 bases from J, the gap between germline ends came to 10 bases. The germline V gene encodes CDR1 SGHDT and CDR2 YYEEEE. Isolated RNA was reverse transcribed in full, so expressed TCRB transcripts were sequenced. TCRdb's table, derived via immunoSEQ multiplex PCR, lists solely in-frame clones and lacks some. Here the sample spans roughly 300,000 clones, 6.5% to 10% being singletons.

The gene calls are TRBV5-6 and TRBJ2-1, with D maybe TRBD2 (5 bases). Source material: central memory CD4+ T cells from blood. The source is a young woman in good health. The DNA for the CDR3 is TGTGCCAGCAGCTTGGATTGGACTGCCAATGAGCAGTTCTTC. Translation: CASSLDWTANEQFF.